Following are 26 T cell receptor beta chains from one sample sequenced in a study of breast tumors, draining lymph nodes, adjacent tissues. TCRdb re-derived calls from the multiplex PCR reads in MiXCR, one entry per CDR3 protein. The sample consists of about 270,000 distinct CDR3 sequences, 30% of them appearing once. Breast cancer patients provided tissue from their axillary draining lymph nodes. Source material: axillary lymph node tissue. Source of these receptors: a female donor with breast cancer. Some clones in this sample may be carry-over from other donors' samples.

For this clonotype: An end of the junction does not agree with germline; a read error may underlie this. V usage is TRBV9 and J usage is TRBJ2-7, with a tentative D call TRBD2 (5 bases). The CDR3 is 14 residues long. CDR1 is SGDLS, CDR2 YYNGEE, per germline. CDR3 protein: CASSVGTEDYEQYF. CDR3 sequence (DNA): TGCGCCAGCAGCGTAGGTACGGAGGACTACGAGCAGTACTTC.

This clonotype was counted ten times or more. V usage is TRBV7-8 and J usage is TRBJ2-1, with D tentatively TRBD2 (5 bases). The V and J ends lost 3 bases and 4 bases respectively, with 10 bases between them. Looked up from germline, CDR1 is SGHVS and CDR2 is FQNEAQ. The length of the CDR3 is 14 residues. The CDR3 is CASSLGGEYNEQFF. The CDR3 DNA reads TGTGCCAGCAGCTTGGGTGGGGAGTACAATGAGCAGTTCTTC.

This clonotype was seen ten or more times. This chain uses TRBV24-1 with TRBJ2-6; 12 positions agree with TRBD2. This CDR3 has 19 amino acids. Germline V lookup: CDR1 KGHDR, CDR2 SFDVKD. V dropped 5 bases and J dropped 0; count of bases not matched to a gene: 7. CDR3 in amino acids: CATSAAGTSGYSGANVLTF. CDR3 bases: TGTGCCACCAGTGCCGCCGGGACTAGCGGGTACTCTGGGGCCAACGTCCTGACTTTC.

The V and J genes are TRBV6-2 or TRBV6-3 and TRBJ1-2; D unclear. This CDR3 comprises 14 residues. Germline V gene data show CDR1 as MNHEY and CDR2 as SVGEGT. V gave up 2 bases and J gave up 3 bases, with 10 bases separating them. The CDR3 sequence is CASSYGAKDYGYTF. The CDR3 nucleotides are TGTGCCAGCAGTTACGGTGCCAAAGACTATGGCTACACCTTC.

The J gene is TRBJ1-6, the V gene TRBV5-1; no reliable D call. This CDR3 comprises 16 residues. Trimming cost V 4 bases and J 1 base, with 12 bases left between them. Germline V gene sequence: CDR1 SGHRS, CDR2 YFSETQ. The CDR3 here is CASSHTGRSYNSPLHF. The DNA for the CDR3 is TGCGCCAGCAGCCACACGGGGAGATCCTATAATTCACCCCTCCACTTT.

The chain links TRBV2 to TRBJ1-1; D unclear. CDR1 is SNHLY, CDR2 FYNNEI, per germline. V was pared by 2 bases and J by 5 bases, with 9 bases between. The CDR3 contains 13 residues. The DNA for the CDR3 is TGTGCCAGCAGTGAAATAGACGGAACTGAAGCTTTCTTT. Residues: CASSEIDGTEAFF. Together with reference TRBV2 and TRBJ1-1, the CDR3 gives the full variable domain: EPEVTQTPSHQVTQMGQEVILRCVPISNHLYFYWYRQILGQKVEFLVSFYNNEISEKSEIFDDQFSVERPDGSNFTLKIRSTKLEDSAMYFCASSEIDGTEAFFGQGTRLTVV.

This clonotype was seen ten or more times. This chain connects TRBV7-3 to TRBJ2-1; 7 nucleotides line up with TRBD2. With 2 bases clipped from V and 6 bases from J, the junction kept 4 bases outside the gene matches. The CDR3 contains 14 residues. Germline CDR1 SGHTA, CDR2 FQGTGA. The CDR3 DNA reads as TGTGCCAGCAGCTTACCGGGCGGGGGCAATGAGCAGTTCTTC. Protein sequence: CASSLPGGGNEQFF.

In regard to this clonotype: A much larger clone lies a single base off, so this may be a read error. The CDR3 does not close with the conserved phenylalanine or tryptophan, likely indicating a read error. The rearrangement uses TRBV19 and TRBJ2-7, with TRBD2 as a possible D gene (7 bases). Trimming cost V 5 bases and J 3 bases, with 20 bases left between them. This CDR3 has 16 amino acids. From germline, CDR1 is LNHDA and CDR2 SQIVND (reference sequence). The CDR3 here is CASSAKGGGRIYEQYS. The DNA of the CDR3 is TGTGCCAGTAGTGCCAAAGGGGGGGGCAGAATCTACGAGCAGTACTCC.

This clonotype was picked up one time. The conserved phenylalanine or tryptophan normally closing the CDR3 is absent here, so this likely arose from a read error. The DNA is omitted, as the CDR3 cannot be located on it reliably, and the CDR3 follows TCRdb's listing. This chain links TRBV19 with TRBJ2-6. The CDR3 region is 10 residues in length, termini included. CDR1 and CDR2 (germline): LNHDA, SQIVND (reference sequence). The CDR3 region is CASSGVSGTS.

To note about this clonotype: This may be a read error: a much more frequent sequence differs by one nucleotide. CDR3 DNA: TGTGCCTGGAGGGGGGATTTGACGGAGGCCCAGTACTTC. Amino acids: CAWRGDLTEAQYF. The rearrangement uses TRBV25-1 and TRBJ2-5; D may match TRBD1 or TRBD2 (6 bases each). V dropped 11 bases and J dropped 9 bases, with 22 bases sitting between them. There are 13 residues in the CDR3. Per germline, CDR1 MGHDK and CDR2 SYGVNS.

There are a few counts of this clonotype. This rearrangement joins TRBV30 to TRBJ2-2; perhaps TRBD2 as D (6 bases). The germline gives CDR1 GTSNPN, CDR2 SVGIG (reference sequence). The CDR3 has 15 residues. Trimming pared 0 bases from V and 0 bases from J, leaving 8 bases between. The CDR3 here is CAWSVSGANTGELFF. DNA of the CDR3: TGTGCCTGGAGTGTATCGGGAGCGAACACCGGGGAGCTGTTTTTT. Variable domain in full (rest from reference TRBV30 and TRBJ2-2): SQTIHQWPATLVQPVGSPLSLECTVEGTSNPNLYWYRQAAGRGLQLLFYSVGIGQISSEVPQNLSASRPQDRQFILSSKKLLLSDSGFYLCAWSVSGANTGELFFGEGSRLTVL.

This clonotype showed up just a few times. A much larger clone lies a single base off, so this may be a read error. This sequence joins TRBV11-2 and TRBJ2-2; no clear D gene. Germline loops: CDR1 SGHAT, CDR2 FQNNGV. The V end was cut by 2 bases, the J end by 4 bases, with 11 bases between. This CDR3 has 15 residues. The CDR3 DNA is TGTGCCAGCAGCTTAATTGCAGCGACCACCGGGGAGCTGTTTTTT. Translation: CASSLIAATTGELFF.

This clonotype was counted ten times or more. This sequence joins TRBV20-1 and TRBJ1-5, with D unresolved. Between the trimmed V and J ends, which lost 4 bases and 3 bases, there was a span of 16 bases. This CDR3 comprises 15 residues. Germline loops: CDR1 DFQATT, CDR2 SNEGSKA (reference sequence). The CDR3 protein is CSATQRKGFNQPQHF. The CDR3 nucleotides read TGCAGTGCTACACAACGCAAGGGATTCAATCAGCCCCAGCATTTT.

This clonotype was observed many times. This chain links TRBV6-5 with TRBJ1-4, with D possibly TRBD1 on 6 matching bases. The CDR3 runs to 16 residues. Germline V gives CDR1 MNHEY, CDR2 SVGAGI. The germline V and J ends were trimmed by 0 bases and 5 bases, with 13 bases remaining between them. CDR3 sequence reads: CASSYSWGARNEKLFF. The CDR3 DNA sequence: TGTGCCAGCAGTTACTCGTGGGGGGCAAGGAATGAAAAACTGTTTTTT.

This clonotype appeared a few times. The V and J genes are TRBV6-1 and TRBJ2-1; 8 nucleotides match TRBD1. The CDR3 is made up of 16 amino acids. The germline gives CDR1 MNHNS, CDR2 SASEGT. V lost 4 bases to trimming and J lost 2 bases; unmatched junction nucleotides: 7. The CDR3 DNA follows: TGTGCCAGCAGTGCTTTAGGACAGGGTGCCTACAATGAGCAGTTCTTC. It yields the protein CASSALGQGAYNEQFF.

This clonotype was seen a few times. The chain carries TRBV20-1 and TRBJ2-7; D is perhaps TRBD2 (5 bases). Trimming took off 4 bases at V and 9 bases at J, with 37 bases between the two ends. The CDR3 is 19 amino acids. CDR1 is DFQATT, CDR2 SNEGSKA, per germline (reference sequence). The CDR3, as DNA: TGCAGTGCTACCCCCCCCTTGATGTCTACCGGGGTGGGAATACGAGGGCAGTACTTC. It yields the protein CSATPPLMSTGVGIRGQYF.

This clonotype has ten or more counts. The J gene is TRBJ2-7, the V gene TRBV12-3 or TRBV12-4, with 9 bases matching TRBD2. The CDR3 contains 14 residues. With 6 bases clipped from V and 4 bases from J, the junction kept 7 bases outside the gene matches. CDR3 sequence (DNA): TGTGCCAGCAGACCGGAGACTAGCGGTTACGAGCAGTACTTC. Its protein product is CASRPETSGYEQYF.

This clonotype was observed at least ten times. The chain is built from TRBV12-3 or TRBV12-4 and TRBJ2-7, with 11 bases matching TRBD2. CDR3 length equals 14 residues. The J segment lost 6 bases and the V segment lost 5 bases, leaving 6 bases of the junction unmatched. The CDR3 is CASSPLAGGGEQYF. The CDR3 DNA is TGTGCCAGCAGTCCCTTAGCGGGAGGGGGCGAGCAGTACTTC.

A word on this clonotype: Mismatch with germline at one junction end may stem from a read error. V usage is TRBV3-1 and J usage is TRBJ2-3; 8 positions agree with TRBD2. The CDR3 length is 15 residues. The germline V gene encodes CDR1 LGHDT and CDR2 YNNKEL (reference sequence). The CDR3 nucleotides read TGTCCCAGCAGCCAAGCCGGGAGGGCAGCAGATACGCAGTATTTT. Its protein product is CPSSQAGRAADTQYF.

This clonotype was recorded at least ten times. The V and J genes are TRBV7-6 and TRBJ2-3; the D is unclear. CDR1 and CDR2 (germline): SGHVS, FNYEAQ. This CDR3 has 15 amino acids. The V end lost 1 base, the J end lost 1 base, and 9 bases lay between the germline ends. The CDR3 bases are TGTGCCAGCAGCTTAGTGGTTGGCGGCACAGATACGCAGTATTTT. Protein sequence: CASSLVVGGTDTQYF.

A word on this clonotype: The missing conserved phenylalanine or tryptophan at the end of this CDR3 makes a read error likely. V usage is TRBV5-1 and J usage is TRBJ1-2; 7 positions agree with TRBD1. The CDR3 spans 17 residues. CDR1 and CDR2 from the germline V gene are SGHRS and YFSETQ. V shed 0 bases, J shed 8 bases, and the junction held 16 bases outside the gene matches. The CDR3 DNA is TGCGCCAGCAGCTTGGGACCCGGGACAGAGGCCATCTACGGCTACACCCTC. This codes for CASSLGPGTEAIYGYTL.

With regard to this clonotype: A read error may explain this, as a much larger clone is one base away. This chain links TRBV5-6 with TRBJ2-1; 9 bases agree with TRBD2. Looked up from germline, CDR1 is SGHDT and CDR2 is YYEEEE. The CDR3 totals 15 residues. As DNA, the CDR3 is TGTGCCAGCAGCTTGATACTAGCGGGTGTCAATGAGGAGTTCTTC. Encoded protein: CASSLILAGVNEEFF.

This clonotype was observed once. A clone one base away is much larger, so this may be a read error. J is TRBJ2-1 and V is TRBV6-6; 10 nucleotides match TRBD2. Trimming removed 7 bases from V and 7 bases from J; junction bases left unmatched: 10. The CDR3 extends over 15 amino acids. Germline V gives CDR1 MNHNY, CDR2 SVGAGI (reference sequence). CDR3 loop: CASKPSGRALNEQFF. The DNA for the CDR3 is TGTGCCAGCAAGCCGAGCGGGAGGGCCTTAAATGAGCAGTTCTTC.

This clonotype was observed many times. The chain has TRBV5-1 and TRBJ2-2; TRBD2 agrees at 10 bases. V trimming: 4 bases; J trimming: 5 bases; junction bases outside the gene matches: 2. The CDR3 consists of 14 residues. The V gene's germline CDR1 is SGHRS and CDR2 YFSETQ. The CDR3: CASSVLAGTGELFF. CDR3 sequence (DNA): TGCGCCAGCAGCGTACTAGCGGGAACCGGGGAGCTGTTTTTT.

This clonotype was seen at least ten times. The chain uses TRBV6-1 and TRBJ1-2, with 7 bases identical to TRBD1. Trimming took 10 bases from V and 6 from J; bases not matched to a gene: 11. Germline CDR1 MNHNS, CDR2 SASEGT. The CDR3 loop spans 13 amino acids. The CDR3 here is CANRQGGTDGYTF. The CDR3 nucleotides are TGTGCCAATCGACAGGGCGGGACCGATGGCTACACCTTC.

In the case of this clonotype: Being one base from a much bigger clone, this may be a read error. The rearrangement links TRBV20-1 to TRBJ2-3; D is unclear. Germline-derived CDR1 and CDR2 are DFQATT and SNEGSKA (reference sequence). There are 12 residues in the CDR3. DNA for the CDR3: TGCAGTGCTAGACTAGTTTCAGATACGCCGTATTTT. This encodes CSARLVSDTPYF.